The subject of this entry is one T cell receptor (beta chain). The donors gave bone marrow, and they were healthy. This entry is derived from a study of cytomegalovirus exposure and HLA in healthy donors. As for the study in general: Earlier results showed almost 120 million unique TCR beta sequences derived from approximately 170 million T cells. Assignment to the Caucasian-associated ancestry cluster applied to about 80% of the approximately 400 genotyped donors.

PCR employed 60 Vbeta and 13 Jbeta primers. The data were produced by immunoSEQ multiplex PCR, yet TCRdb's version contains in-frame clones alone and is incomplete. The specimen's table records tens of thousands of clones. Per the germline V gene, CDR1 is SGDLS and CDR2 is YYNGEE. The V and J ends lost 0 bases and 5 bases respectively, with 8 bases between them. This CDR3 region has 14 residues. The chain links TRBV9 to TRBJ2-2, with TRBD2 as a possible D gene (5 bases). Sequencing was done on a sample of PBMCs. This receptor was taken from a woman aged 25 to 45 in good health and CMV-seropositive. In nucleotides, the CDR3 is TGTGCCAGCAGCGTAGTGGGAGAAACCGGGGAGCTGTTTTTT. Translation: CASSVVGETGELFF.